The 12 T cell receptor beta chains presented below share a single source sample, sequenced in a study of Graves' ophthalmopathy and Graves' hyperthyroidism. Amplified TCR beta CDR3 regions were obtained using RNA transcripts as template. HTBI-primed first-round RT-PCR preceded second-round multiplex PCR. TCRdb re-called the multiplex PCR reads through MiXCR, storing one row per CDR3 protein. This sample has around 1.1 million distinct CDR3 sequences, with about 38% found just once. The sequenced sample consisted of peripheral blood or thyroid tissue (not recorded which). Receptors originate from an adult man with Graves' hyperthyroidism.

This clonotype was seen ten or more times. V is TRBV29-1 and J is TRBJ1-4; 7 positions agree with TRBD1. The V gene end was trimmed by 2 bases and the J gene end by 6 bases; junction bases not matched to a gene: 12. This CDR3 contains 16 residues. Germline CDR1 is SQVTM and CDR2 is ANQGSEA. CDR3 loop: CSVEQGSTGTHEKLFF. The CDR3 nucleotides are TGCAGCGTTGAACAGGGGTCGACAGGGACCCATGAAAAACTGTTTTTT. Using reference TRBV29-1 and TRBJ1-4 for the parts outside the CDR3, the full variable domain is SAVISQKPSRDICQRGTSLTIQCQVDSQVTMMFWYRQQPGQSLTLIATANQGSEATYESGFVIDKFPISRPNLTFSTLTVSNMSPEDSSIYLCSVEQGSTGTHEKLFFGSGTQLSVL.

This clonotype has at least ten counts. The chain joins TRBV5-1 to TRBJ1-2; maybe TRBD1 (5 bases). The CDR3 is made up of 12 amino acids. Germline assignment: CDR1 SGHRS and CDR2 YFSETQ. Trimming stripped 4 bases from V and 6 bases from J, with 10 bases between. The CDR3 DNA follows: TGCGCCAGCAGCCCGGCGGGGCATGGCTACACCTTC. The encoded protein is CASSPAGHGYTF.

The sample holds a few counts of this clonotype. The chain is built from TRBV9 and TRBJ1-2; 7 nucleotides line up with TRBD1. V lost 4 bases, J lost 3 bases, and 21 bases stayed unmatched. This CDR3 region has 19 residues. CDR1 SGDLS and CDR2 YYNGEE come from the germline V gene. The CDR3 nucleotides read TGTGCCAGCAGCCTTACTGGTGGGGACAGACGCATAATGGACTATGGCTACACCTTC. As protein: CASSLTGGDRRIMDYGYTF.

This clonotype was picked up many times. J is TRBJ1-2 and V is TRBV9, with D possibly matching TRBD1 (6 bases). The CDR3 is made up of 14 amino acids. Germline CDR1 SGDLS, CDR2 YYNGEE. The V and J ends lost 3 bases and 6 bases respectively, with 15 bases between them. CDR3 protein: CASSAGTNLDGYTF. CDR3 DNA: TGTGCCAGCAGCGCCGGGACAAATCTTGATGGCTACACCTTC.

The chain joins TRBV29-1 to TRBJ1-5, with D unclear. CDR3 size: 13 residues. Trimming took 3 bases from V and 8 from J, leaving 14 bases between them. CDR1 SQVTM and CDR2 ANQGSEA come from the germline V gene. CDR3: CSVDHGSGEPQHF. DNA for the CDR3: TGCAGCGTTGATCACGGTTCCGGGGAGCCCCAGCATTTT.

The chain employs TRBV20-1 and TRBJ1-5; D might be TRBD1 (6 bases). Trimming stripped 3 bases from V and 4 bases from J, with 19 bases between. This CDR3 region has 16 residues. CDR1 is DFQATT, CDR2 SNEGSKA, per germline (reference sequence). CDR3 in amino acids: CSASGIPDRFNQPQHF. CDR3 DNA: TGCAGTGCTAGTGGGATACCGGACAGATTTAATCAGCCCCAGCATTTT.

The rearrangement joins TRBV3-1 to TRBJ1-1; D unclear. CDR3 length equals 12 residues. Germline V gives CDR1 LGHDT, CDR2 YNNKEL (reference sequence). Trimming left V 0 bases short and J 6 bases short, with 5 bases between. The CDR3 bases are TGTGCCAGCAGCCAAGAGCCCTCTGAAGCTTTCTTT. This translates into CASSQEPSEAFF.

This clonotype was counted ten times or more. The chain carries TRBV20-1 and TRBJ2-7; 8 bases fit TRBD2. The CDR3 sequence is 14 residues long. In germline, CDR1 is DFQATT, CDR2 SNEGSKA (reference sequence). Trimming removed 5 bases from V and 3 bases from J; junction bases left unmatched: 9. CDR3: CSALPGRAFYEQYF. In nucleotides, the CDR3 is TGCAGTGCTCTACCCGGGAGGGCCTTCTACGAGCAGTACTTC.

The table lists this clonotype with many counts. This chain links TRBV19 with TRBJ1-4, with D tentatively TRBD1 (6 bases). Looked up from germline, CDR1 is LNHDA and CDR2 is SQIVND (reference sequence). Trimming removed 0 bases from V and 6 bases from J, with 11 bases in between. This CDR3 has 15 residues. The CDR3 is CASSIDGGADEKLFF. The CDR3 DNA sequence: TGTGCCAGTAGTATAGATGGGGGCGCGGATGAAAAACTGTTTTTT.

This clonotype was picked up many times. The chain uses TRBV20-1 and TRBJ1-1; 7 positions agree with TRBD1. Germline loops: CDR1 DFQATT, CDR2 SNEGSKA (reference sequence). The CDR3 is made up of 14 amino acids. V dropped 6 bases and J dropped 1; count of bases not matched to a gene: 8. CDR3 amino acids: CSAVGGGKNTEAFF. CDR3 DNA sequence: TGCAGTGCCGTAGGGGGCGGAAAGAACACTGAAGCTTTCTTT.

This clonotype appeared a single time. The chain joins TRBV5-1 to TRBJ2-5, with 10 bases aligning to TRBD1. The CDR3 runs to 15 residues. V lost 3 bases to trimming and J lost 0 bases; unmatched junction nucleotides: 2. The V gene's germline CDR1 is SGHRS and CDR2 YFSETQ. The CDR3 DNA reads TGCGCCAGCAGCTACGGACAGGGGGACCAAGAGACCCAGTACTTC. It specifies CASSYGQGDQETQYF.

The chain employs TRBV5-1 and TRBJ1-1; a possible D gene is TRBD1 (5 bases). The CDR3 loop spans 15 amino acids. Germline lookup yields CDR1 SGHRS and CDR2 YFSETQ. Trimming took 1 base from V and 4 from J, leaving 14 bases between them. CDR3 residues: CASSLWGGRGTEAFF. CDR3 DNA sequence: TGCGCCAGCAGCTTGTGGGGGGGTAGGGGCACTGAAGCTTTCTTT. Full variable domain (missing parts from reference TRBV5-1 and TRBJ1-1): KAGVTQTPRYLIKTRGQQVTLSCSPISGHRSVSWYQQTPGQGLQFLFEYFSETQRNKGNFPGRFSGRQFSNSRSEMNVSTLELGDSALYLCASSLWGGRGTEAFFGQGTRLTVV.